The present T cell receptor beta chain was sequenced within a study of post-analysis software for immune sequencing data. Included in the TCR beta cDNA libraries were unique molecular identifiers. Via MiXCR, TCRdb re-called the PCR reads, giving one row per CDR3 protein. The top ten hold 11% of the sample, which has almost 700,000 distinct CDR3 sequences, 55% to 70% seen once. The germline V gene encodes CDR1 SNHLY and CDR2 FYNNEI. Trimming took off 4 bases at V and 4 bases at J, with 7 bases between the two ends. The CDR3 has 12 amino acids. Study observations and caveats: Patients used about five TRBV segments, including TRBV5-6, TRBV5-1 and TRBV20-1, more often than controls.

A word on this clonotype: Its antigen is unknown.

This sequence joins TRBV2 and TRBJ1-1, with D uncertain. The source is a girl aged 2-15 years with multiple sclerosis. Material: blood. CDR3 residues: CASSVGSTEAFF. CDR3 DNA sequence: TGTGCCAGCAGTGTAGGGTCCACTGAAGCTTTCTTT.